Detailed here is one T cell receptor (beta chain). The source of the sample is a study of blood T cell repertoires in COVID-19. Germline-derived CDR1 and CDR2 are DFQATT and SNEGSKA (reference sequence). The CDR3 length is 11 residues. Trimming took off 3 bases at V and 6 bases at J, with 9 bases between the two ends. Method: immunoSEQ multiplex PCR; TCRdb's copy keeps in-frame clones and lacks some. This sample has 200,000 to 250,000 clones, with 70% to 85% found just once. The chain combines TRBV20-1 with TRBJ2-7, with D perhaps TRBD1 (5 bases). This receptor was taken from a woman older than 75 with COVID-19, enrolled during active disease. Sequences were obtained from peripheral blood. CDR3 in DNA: TGCAGTGCTAGTCCCAGGGTCGAGCAGTACTTC. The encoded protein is CSASPRVEQYF.